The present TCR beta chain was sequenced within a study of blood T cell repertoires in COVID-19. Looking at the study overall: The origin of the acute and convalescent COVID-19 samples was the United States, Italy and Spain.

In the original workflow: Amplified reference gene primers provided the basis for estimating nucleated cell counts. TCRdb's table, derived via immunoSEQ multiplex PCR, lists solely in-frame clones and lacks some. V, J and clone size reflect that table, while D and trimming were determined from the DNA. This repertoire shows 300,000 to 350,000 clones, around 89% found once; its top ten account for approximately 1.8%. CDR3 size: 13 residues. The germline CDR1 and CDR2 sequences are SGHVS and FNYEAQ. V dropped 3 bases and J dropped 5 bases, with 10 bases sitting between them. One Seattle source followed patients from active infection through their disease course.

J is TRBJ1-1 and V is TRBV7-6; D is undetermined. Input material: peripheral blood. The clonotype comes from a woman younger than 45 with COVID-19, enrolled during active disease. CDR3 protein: CASSFGVGTEAFF. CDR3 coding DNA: TGTGCCAGCAGCTTCGGGGTGGGGACTGAAGCTTTCTTT.